Here is one TCR beta chain with its context. Its matching antigen is unknown. The junction does not match germline at one end; this may be a read error. This sample is drawn from a study of early T cells in non-severe SARS-CoV-2 infection. Notes on the study in general: The VDJdb matching leaned toward anti-spike CD8 responses and overlooked private and CD4 specificities.

TCRdb called the 5' RACE reads again in MiXCR, with one record for every CDR3 protein. The data contain 35,000 to 45,000 distinct CDR3 sequences, approximately 8% of them singletons. Specimen: whole blood, collected at baseline. The sequence came from an adult who was a healthcare worker with PCR-confirmed SARS-CoV-2 infection or an uninfected control (not recorded which).

The CDR3 DNA sequence: TGTGCCAGCAGGAAAAGACAGGGCTCCGACAATGAGCAGTTCTTC. It encodes CASRKRQGSDNEQFF. The J gene is TRBJ2-1, the V gene TRBV5-4; TRBD1 matches at 7 bases. The germline gives CDR1 SGHNT, CDR2 YYREEE (reference sequence). The CDR3 is 15 amino acids. The whole variable domain, filled in from reference TRBV5-4 and TRBJ2-1, reads ETGVTQSPTHLIKTRGQQVTLRCSSQSGHNTVSWYQQALGQGPQFIFQYYREEENGRGNFPPRFSGLQFPNYSSELNVNALELDDSALYLCASRKRQGSDNEQFFGPGTRLTVL.